Below are 4 T cell receptor beta chains sequenced from a single sample in a study of T-cell reconstitution after alpha-beta-depleted transplantation in children. Researchers prepared the TCRbeta library using unique molecular identifiers, the study reports. TCRdb redid the calling of the PCR reads with MiXCR, one entry per CDR3 protein. Of about 980,000 distinct CDR3 sequences listed, 25% to 35% are singletons. Specimen: PBMCs, mostly from graft donor cells, collected 360 days after TCRalphabeta/CD19-depleted stem cell transplant. The receptor set was obtained from a boy under two years old who had a stem cell transplant for SCID, so the T cells may come from the graft donor.

The CDR3 DNA sequence: TGTGCCAGCACTCGTCGAAGTAACACCGGGGAGCTGTTTTTT. Its protein is CASTRRSNTGELFF. V gene TRBV6-2 or TRBV6-3 combines with J gene TRBJ2-2; D gene ambiguous. The V gene's germline CDR1 is MNHEY and CDR2 SVGEGT. CDR3 length: 14 amino acids. V was clipped by 7 bases and J by 2 bases, with 11 bases between them.

This clonotype was observed a few times. The CDR3 DNA reads TGTGCCAGCAGCCCTCCCCCACCTTGGGGGGCTAATGAGCAGTTCTTC. It yields the protein CASSPPPPWGANEQFF. The V gene is TRBV5-4, the J gene TRBJ2-1, with D possibly called TRBD1 or TRBD2 (6 bases each). Germline values: CDR1 SGHNT, CDR2 YYREEE (reference sequence). Deletions cut 4 bases from V and 7 bases from J, with 21 bases between. The CDR3 is 16 residues long.

This clonotype occurred a few times. The chain combines TRBV3-1 with TRBJ2-2, with 7 bases lining up with TRBD1. Germline values: CDR1 LGHDT, CDR2 YNNKEL (reference sequence). This CDR3 contains 12 residues. V shed 7 bases, J shed 6 bases, and the junction held 2 bases outside the gene matches. CDR3 amino acids: CASNQGAGELFF. The CDR3 DNA follows: TGTGCCAGCAACCAGGGGGCCGGGGAGCTGTTTTTT.

The gene calls are TRBV12-3 or TRBV12-4 and TRBJ2-1; D is unresolved. Trimming took off 1 base at V and 4 bases at J, with 11 bases between the two ends. The CDR3 spans 15 residues. Written as DNA, the CDR3 is TGTGCCAGCAGTTTAGAAGGGTACGAATACAATGAGCAGTTCTTC. Residues: CASSLEGYEYNEQFF.